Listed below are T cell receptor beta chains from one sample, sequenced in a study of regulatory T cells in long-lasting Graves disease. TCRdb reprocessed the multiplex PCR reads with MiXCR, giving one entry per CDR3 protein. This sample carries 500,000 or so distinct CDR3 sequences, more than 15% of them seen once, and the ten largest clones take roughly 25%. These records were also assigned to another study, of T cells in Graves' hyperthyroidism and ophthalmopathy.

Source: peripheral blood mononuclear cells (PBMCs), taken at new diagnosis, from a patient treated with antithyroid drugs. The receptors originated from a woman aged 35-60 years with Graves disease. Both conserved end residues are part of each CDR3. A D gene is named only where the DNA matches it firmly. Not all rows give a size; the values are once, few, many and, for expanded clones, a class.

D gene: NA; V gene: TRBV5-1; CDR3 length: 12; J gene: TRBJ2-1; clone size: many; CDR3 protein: CASSIGAPEQFF; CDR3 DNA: TGCGCCAGCAGTATAGGGGCCCCGGAGCAGTTCTTC
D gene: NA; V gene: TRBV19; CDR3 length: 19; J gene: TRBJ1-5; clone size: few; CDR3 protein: CASSIEGEPRGSYNQPQHF; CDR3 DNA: TGTGCCAGTAGTATTGAGGGGGAACCCAGGGGTAGCTACAATCAGCCCCAGCATTTT
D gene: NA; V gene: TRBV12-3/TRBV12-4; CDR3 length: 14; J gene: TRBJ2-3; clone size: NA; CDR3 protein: CASSSWLVADTQYF; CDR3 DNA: TGTGCCAGCAGTTCCTGGCTAGTGGCAGATACGCAGTATTTT
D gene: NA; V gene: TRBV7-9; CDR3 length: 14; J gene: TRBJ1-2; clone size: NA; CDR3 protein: CASSLVERLDGYTF; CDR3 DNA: TGTGCCAGCAGCTTGGTTGAGAGGCTTGATGGCTACACCTTC
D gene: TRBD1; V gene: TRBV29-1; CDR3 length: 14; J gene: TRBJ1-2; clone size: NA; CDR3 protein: CSVEDGQGSHGYTF; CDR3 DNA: TGCAGCGTTGAAGACGGACAGGGGAGTCATGGCTACACCTTC
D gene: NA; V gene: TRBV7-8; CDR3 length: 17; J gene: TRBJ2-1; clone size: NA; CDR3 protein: CASSLSGVRGGRNEQFF; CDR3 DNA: TGTGCCAGCAGCTTGTCGGGGGTCAGGGGTGGTCGCAATGAGCAGTTCTTC
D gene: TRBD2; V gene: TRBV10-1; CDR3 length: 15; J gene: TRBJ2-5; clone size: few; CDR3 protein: CASSELAGVKETQYF; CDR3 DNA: TGCGCCAGCAGTGAGCTAGCGGGGGTGAAAGAGACCCAGTACTTC
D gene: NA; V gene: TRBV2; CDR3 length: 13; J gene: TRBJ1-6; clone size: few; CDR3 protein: CASNSEVNSPLHF; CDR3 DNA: TGTGCCAGCAATTCAGAAGTTAATTCACCCCTCCACTTT
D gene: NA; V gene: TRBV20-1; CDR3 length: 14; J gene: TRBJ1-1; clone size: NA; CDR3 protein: CSAPRGATNTEAFF; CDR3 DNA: TGCAGTGCCCCCAGAGGGGCAACAAACACTGAAGCTTTCTTT
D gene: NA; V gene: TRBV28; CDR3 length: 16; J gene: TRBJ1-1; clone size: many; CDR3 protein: CASMGPAKGRETEAFF; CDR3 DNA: TGTGCCAGCATGGGACCGGCCAAGGGCAGGGAAACTGAAGCTTTCTTT
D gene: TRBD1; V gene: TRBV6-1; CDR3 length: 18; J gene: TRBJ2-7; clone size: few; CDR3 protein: CASSIGSPGQGLTYEQYF; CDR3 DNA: TGTGCCAGCAGCATCGGATCCCCGGGACAGGGATTAACCTACGAGCAGTACTTC
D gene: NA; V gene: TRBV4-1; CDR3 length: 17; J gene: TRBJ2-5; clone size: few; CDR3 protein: CASSQALNGGGQETQYF; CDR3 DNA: TGCGCCAGCAGCCAAGCTCTTAACGGGGGAGGTCAAGAGACCCAGTACTTC
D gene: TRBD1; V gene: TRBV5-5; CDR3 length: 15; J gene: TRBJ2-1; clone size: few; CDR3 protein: CASSRDSSFHNEQFF; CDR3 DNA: TGTGCCAGCAGTAGGGACAGTAGCTTTCACAATGAGCAGTTCTTC
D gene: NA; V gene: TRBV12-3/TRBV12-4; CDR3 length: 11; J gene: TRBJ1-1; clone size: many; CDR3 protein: CASSHGPPLSF; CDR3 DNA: TGTGCCAGCAGTCACGGTCCCCCTCTTTCCTTT
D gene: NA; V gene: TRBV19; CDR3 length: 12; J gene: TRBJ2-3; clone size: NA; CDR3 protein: CASSPAYDTQYF; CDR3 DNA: TGTGCCAGTAGTCCTGCCTATGATACGCAGTATTTT
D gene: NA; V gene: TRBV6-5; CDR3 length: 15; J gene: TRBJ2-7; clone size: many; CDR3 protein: CASSYLRDIVYEQYF; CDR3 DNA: TGTGCCAGCAGTTACCTCCGGGACATAGTCTACGAGCAGTACTTC
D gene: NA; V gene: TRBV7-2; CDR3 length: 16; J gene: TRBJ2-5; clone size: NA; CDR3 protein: CASSDIVGSGEETQYF; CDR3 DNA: TGTGCCAGCAGCGACATTGTTGGGTCAGGGGAAGAGACCCAGTACTTC
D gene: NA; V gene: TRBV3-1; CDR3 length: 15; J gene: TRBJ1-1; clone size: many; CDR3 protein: CASSQETVMNTEAFF; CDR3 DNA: TGTGCCAGCAGCCAAGAGACAGTCATGAACACTGAAGCTTTCTTT
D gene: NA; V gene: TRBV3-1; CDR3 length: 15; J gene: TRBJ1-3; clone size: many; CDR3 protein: CASSRDTLTGNTIYF; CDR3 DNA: TGTGCCAGCAGCCGCGACACCCTGACTGGAAACACCATATATTTT
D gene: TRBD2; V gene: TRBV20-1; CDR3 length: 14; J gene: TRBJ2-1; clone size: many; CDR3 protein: CSAILAGGYNEQFF; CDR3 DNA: TGCAGTGCTATACTAGCGGGGGGCTACAATGAGCAGTTCTTC
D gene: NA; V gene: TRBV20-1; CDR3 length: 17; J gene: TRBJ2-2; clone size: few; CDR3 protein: CSARHPGTPVNTGELFF; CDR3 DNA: TGCAGTGCTAGACACCCCGGGACTCCAGTGAACACCGGGGAGCTGTTTTTT
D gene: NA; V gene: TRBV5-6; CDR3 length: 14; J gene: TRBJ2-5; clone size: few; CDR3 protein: CASSFGTSRETQYF; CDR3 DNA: TGTGCCAGCAGCTTTGGGACCTCCAGAGAGACCCAGTACTTC
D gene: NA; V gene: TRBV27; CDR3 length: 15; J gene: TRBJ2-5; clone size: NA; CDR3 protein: CASSLSFMAGETQYF; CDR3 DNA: TGTGCCAGCAGTTTATCGTTCATGGCGGGGGAGACCCAGTACTTC
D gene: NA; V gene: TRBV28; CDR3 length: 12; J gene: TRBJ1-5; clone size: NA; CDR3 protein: CASTTANQPQHF; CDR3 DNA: TGTGCCAGCACTACAGCTAATCAGCCCCAGCATTTT
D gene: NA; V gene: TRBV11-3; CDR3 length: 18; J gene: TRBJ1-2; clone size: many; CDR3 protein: CASSPPGVRDKQLYGYTF; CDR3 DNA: TGTGCCAGCAGCCCCCCCGGGGTCCGGGACAAACAACTCTATGGCTACACCTTC
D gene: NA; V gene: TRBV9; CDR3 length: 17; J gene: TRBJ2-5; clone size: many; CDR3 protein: CASSVGPGLGMQETQYF; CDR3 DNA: TGTGCCAGCAGCGTGGGACCGGGACTGGGAATGCAAGAGACCCAGTACTTC
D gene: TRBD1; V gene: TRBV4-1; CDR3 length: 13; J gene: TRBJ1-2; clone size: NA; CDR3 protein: CASTGTGGYGYTF; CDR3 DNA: TGCGCCAGCACCGGGACAGGGGGTTATGGCTACACCTTC
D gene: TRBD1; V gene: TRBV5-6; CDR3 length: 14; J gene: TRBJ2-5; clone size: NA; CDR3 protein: CASRRDRASGPQYF; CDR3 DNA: TGTGCCAGCAGAAGGGACAGGGCCTCGGGGCCCCAGTACTTC
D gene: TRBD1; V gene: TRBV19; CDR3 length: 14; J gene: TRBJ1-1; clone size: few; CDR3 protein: CASSINRGNTEAFF; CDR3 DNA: TGTGCCAGTAGTATAAACAGGGGGAACACTGAAGCTTTCTTT
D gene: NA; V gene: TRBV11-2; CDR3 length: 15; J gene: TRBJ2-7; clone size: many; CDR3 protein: CASSLVGGVRMEQYF; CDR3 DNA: TGTGCCAGCAGCTTAGTCGGCGGAGTTCGTATGGAGCAGTACTTC
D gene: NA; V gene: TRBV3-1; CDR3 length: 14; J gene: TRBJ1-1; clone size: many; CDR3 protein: CASSLMRGGTEAFF; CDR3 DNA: TGTGCCAGCAGCCTCATGAGGGGGGGCACTGAAGCTTTCTTT
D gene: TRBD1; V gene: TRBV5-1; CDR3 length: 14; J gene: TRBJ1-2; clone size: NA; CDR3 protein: CASSLAQGASGYTF; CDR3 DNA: TGCGCCAGCAGCTTGGCCCAGGGGGCGAGTGGCTACACCTTC
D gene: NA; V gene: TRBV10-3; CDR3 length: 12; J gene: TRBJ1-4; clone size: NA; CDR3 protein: CAIRGVNEKLFF; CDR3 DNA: TGTGCCATCAGAGGGGTGAACGAAAAACTGTTTTTT
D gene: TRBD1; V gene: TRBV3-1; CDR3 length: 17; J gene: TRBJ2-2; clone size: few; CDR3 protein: CASSQDVTGGNTGELFF; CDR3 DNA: TGTGCCAGCAGCCAAGATGTTACAGGGGGAAACACCGGGGAGCTGTTTTTT
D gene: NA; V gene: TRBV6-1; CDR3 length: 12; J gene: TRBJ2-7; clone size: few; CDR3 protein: CASRGYSKEQYF; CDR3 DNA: TGTGCCAGCAGGGGGTACTCTAAGGAGCAGTACTTC
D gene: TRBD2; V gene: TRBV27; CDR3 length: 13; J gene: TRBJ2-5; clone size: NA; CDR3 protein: CASSVLAQETQYF; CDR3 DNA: TGTGCCAGCAGTGTACTAGCGCAAGAGACCCAGTACTTC
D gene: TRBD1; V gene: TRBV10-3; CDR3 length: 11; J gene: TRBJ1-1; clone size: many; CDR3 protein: CAISSGTGAFF; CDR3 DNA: TGTGCCATCAGTTCGGGGACAGGGGCCTTCTTT
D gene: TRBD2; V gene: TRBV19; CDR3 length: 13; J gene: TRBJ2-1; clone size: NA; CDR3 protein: CASSRDGGNEQFF; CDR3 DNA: TGTGCCAGTAGCCGGGACGGGGGGAATGAGCAGTTCTTC
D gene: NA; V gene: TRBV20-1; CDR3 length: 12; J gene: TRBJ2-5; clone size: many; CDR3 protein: CSARGGWETQYF; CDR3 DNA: TGCAGTGCTAGGGGGGGCTGGGAGACCCAGTACTTC
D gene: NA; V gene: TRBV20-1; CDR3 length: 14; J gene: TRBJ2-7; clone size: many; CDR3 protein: CSARDGSVSYEQYF; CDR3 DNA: TGCAGTGCTAGAGATGGGAGCGTCTCCTACGAGCAGTACTTC
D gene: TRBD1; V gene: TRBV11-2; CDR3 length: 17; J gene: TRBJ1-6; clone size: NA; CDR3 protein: CASSLVEDREIYSPLHF; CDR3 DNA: TGTGCCAGCAGCTTAGTGGAGGACAGGGAAATTTATTCACCCCTCCACTTT
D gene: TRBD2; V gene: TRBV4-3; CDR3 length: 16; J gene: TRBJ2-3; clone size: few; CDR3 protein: CASSPISGGEADTQYF; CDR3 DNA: TGCGCCAGCAGCCCAATCTCGGGGGGTGAGGCAGATACGCAGTATTTT
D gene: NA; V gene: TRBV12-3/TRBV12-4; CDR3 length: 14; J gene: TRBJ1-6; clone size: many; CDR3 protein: CASSFRGGNSPLHF; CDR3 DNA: TGTGCCAGCAGTTTTCGGGGTGGGAATTCACCCCTCCACTTT
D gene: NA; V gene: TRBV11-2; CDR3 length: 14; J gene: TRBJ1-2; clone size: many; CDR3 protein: CASSLEPSGDGYTF; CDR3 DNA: TGTGCCAGCAGCTTAGAACCTAGTGGGGATGGCTACACCTTC
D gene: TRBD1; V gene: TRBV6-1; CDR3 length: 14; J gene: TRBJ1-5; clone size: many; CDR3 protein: CASGWTGPNQPQHF; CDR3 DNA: TGTGCCAGCGGCTGGACAGGTCCCAATCAGCCCCAGCATTTT
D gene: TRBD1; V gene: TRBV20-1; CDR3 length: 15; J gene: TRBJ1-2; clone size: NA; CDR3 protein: CSARDRITGGDGYTF; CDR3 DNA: TGCAGTGCTAGAGATCGGATAACAGGGGGGGATGGCTACACCTTC
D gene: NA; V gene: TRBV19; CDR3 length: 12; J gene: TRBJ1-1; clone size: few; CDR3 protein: CASRWTATEAFF; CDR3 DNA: TGTGCCAGTAGATGGACAGCCACTGAAGCTTTCTTT
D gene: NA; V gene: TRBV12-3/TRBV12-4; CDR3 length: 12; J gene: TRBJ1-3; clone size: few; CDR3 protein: CASRRVGNTIYF; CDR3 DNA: TGTGCCAGCAGACGAGTTGGAAACACCATATATTTT
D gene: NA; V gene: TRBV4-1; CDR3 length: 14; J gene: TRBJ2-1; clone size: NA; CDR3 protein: CASSQDGVLDEQFF; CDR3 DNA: TGCGCCAGCAGCCAAGATGGCGTGCTCGATGAGCAGTTCTTC
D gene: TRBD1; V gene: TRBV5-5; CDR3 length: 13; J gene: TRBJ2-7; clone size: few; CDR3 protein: CASSGQGVVEQYF; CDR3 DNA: TGTGCCAGCAGCGGACAGGGCGTTGTGGAGCAGTACTTC
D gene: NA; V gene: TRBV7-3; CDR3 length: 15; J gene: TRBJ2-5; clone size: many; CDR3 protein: CASSLTNSRGETQYF; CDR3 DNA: TGTGCCAGCAGCTTGACTAACTCACGCGGGGAGACCCAGTACTTC
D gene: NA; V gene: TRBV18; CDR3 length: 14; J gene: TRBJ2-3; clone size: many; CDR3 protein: CASSPLSGTDTQYF; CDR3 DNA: TGTGCCAGCTCACCACTGAGCGGGACAGATACGCAGTATTTT
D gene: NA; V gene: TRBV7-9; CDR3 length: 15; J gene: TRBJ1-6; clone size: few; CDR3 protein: CASSNTQGYNSPLHF; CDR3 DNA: TGTGCCAGCAGCAATACACAGGGATATAATTCACCCCTCCACTTT
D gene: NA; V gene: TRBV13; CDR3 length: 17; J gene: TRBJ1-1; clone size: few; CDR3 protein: CASSLGQYSLVSTEAFF; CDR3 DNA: TGTGCCAGCAGCTTAGGCCAGTACAGTCTCGTTTCCACTGAAGCTTTCTTT
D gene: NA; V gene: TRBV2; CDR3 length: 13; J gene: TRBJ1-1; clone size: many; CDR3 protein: CASSSGPITEAFF; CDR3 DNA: TGTGCCAGCAGCTCCGGACCTATCACTGAAGCTTTCTTT
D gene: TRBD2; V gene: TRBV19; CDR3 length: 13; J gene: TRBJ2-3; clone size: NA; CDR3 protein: CASSISTSGTQYF; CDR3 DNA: TGTGCCAGTAGTATCTCCACTAGCGGTACGCAGTATTTT
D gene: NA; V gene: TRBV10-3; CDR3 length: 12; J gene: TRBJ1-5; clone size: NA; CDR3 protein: CASSAYNQPQHF; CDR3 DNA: TGTGCCAGTTCAGCCTACAATCAGCCCCAGCATTTT
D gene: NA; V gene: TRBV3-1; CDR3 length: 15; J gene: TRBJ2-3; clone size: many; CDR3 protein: CASSQMSGDRDTQYF; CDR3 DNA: TGTGCCAGCAGCCAAATGTCAGGGGATAGAGATACGCAGTATTTT
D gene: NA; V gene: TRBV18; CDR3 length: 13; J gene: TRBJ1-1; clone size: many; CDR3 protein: CASSPSEGTEAFF; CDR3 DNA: TGTGCCAGCTCACCTTCGGAGGGCACTGAAGCTTTCTTT